This TCR beta chain was found in a study of blood T cells in healthy people across ages. Overall study findings and caveats: Getting older went along with TCR beta diversity per million T cells dropping roughly linearly.

Isolation yielded PBMCs, at least 7 million per sample, in every case. Together with a sample-barcoded 5' primer, a J-beta primer mix was included in a second PCR lasting roughly 7 to 11 cycles. Using its own MiXCR run on the 5' RACE reads, TCRdb lists one record per CDR3 protein. The sample carries approximately 820,000 distinct CDR3 sequences, roughly 44% recorded once. A remark on this clonotype: Its cognate antigen is unknown.

This CDR3 has 13 amino acids. Trimming at V came to 6 bases and at J to 5 bases, leaving 4 bases not matched to a gene. The germline V gene encodes CDR1 SGHTA and CDR2 FQGNSA. The chain combines TRBV7-2 with TRBJ2-3; 8 bases match TRBD1. Sequences were obtained from blood. The receptor was derived from a man in his 60s in good health. CDR3 residues: CASSGTGGDTQYF. CDR3 DNA: TGTGCCAGCAGTGGAACAGGGGGAGATACGCAGTATTTT.